This TCR beta chain was captured by sequencing in a study of radiotherapy plus CTLA-4 blockade in lung cancer. About the study: Objective responses were documented in around 19% of patients, with disease control in roughly 34%.

Ipilimumab CTLA-4 blockade and focal radiation were given to patients with chemo-refractory metastatic non-small-cell lung cancer. Turning to this clone: Antigen unknown.

Study-wide points: Early clonal dynamics of blood T cells, together with interferon-beta, were reported as the best response predictor. Tumor-origin TCR clones grew in blood after radiotherapy plus ipilimumab.

CDR1 and CDR2 from the germline V gene are LNHNV and YYDKDF (reference sequence). Trimming left V 8 bases short and J 4 bases short, with 12 bases between. The CDR3 spans 13 residues. TCRdb's table, derived via immunoSEQ multiplex PCR, lists solely in-frame clones and lacks some. Among more than 90,000 clones listed, 81% were seen once. The gene calls are TRBV15 and TRBJ1-5, with D perhaps matching TRBD1 (5 bases). The specimen was peripheral blood, collected from a patient treated with radiotherapy plus ipilimumab. The TCR sequence derives from a human donor with non-small cell lung cancer that progressed on radiotherapy plus ipilimumab. Some clones in this sample may be carry-over from other donors' samples. CDR3 nucleotides: TGTGCCACCTCCGGGGGGTTGAATCAGCCCCAGCATTTT. The encoded protein is CATSGGLNQPQHF.